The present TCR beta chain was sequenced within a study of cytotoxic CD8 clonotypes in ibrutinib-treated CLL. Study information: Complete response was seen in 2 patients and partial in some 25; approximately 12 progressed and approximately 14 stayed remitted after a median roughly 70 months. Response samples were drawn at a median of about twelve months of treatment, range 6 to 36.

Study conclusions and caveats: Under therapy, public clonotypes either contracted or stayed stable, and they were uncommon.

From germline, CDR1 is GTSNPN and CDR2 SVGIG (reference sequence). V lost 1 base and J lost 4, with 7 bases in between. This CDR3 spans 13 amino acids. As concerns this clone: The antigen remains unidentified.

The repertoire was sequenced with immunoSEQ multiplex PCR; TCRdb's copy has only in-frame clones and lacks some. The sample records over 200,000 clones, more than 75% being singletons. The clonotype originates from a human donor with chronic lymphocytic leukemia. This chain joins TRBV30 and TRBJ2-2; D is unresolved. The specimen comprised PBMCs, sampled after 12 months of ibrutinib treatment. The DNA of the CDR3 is TGTGCCTGGAGTGGAATGGGCACCGGGGAGCTGTTTTTT. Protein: CAWSGMGTGELFF.